This is a list of T cell receptor beta chains from one sample in a study of cytomegalovirus exposure and HLA in healthy donors. The table came from immunoSEQ multiplex PCR; TCRdb's copy has only in-frame clones and leaves some out. The sample has about 160,000 clones, 75% to 85% seen once; the top ten hold less than 2%. The sequenced sample was PBMCs. The receptors derive from a woman aged 18-29 years in good health and CMV-seronegative. Both conserved end residues are part of each CDR3. The D gene is left open where the match is weak. Not every row has a clone size; where given, it reads once, few, many or a size class.

d_call: .; j_call: TRBJ2-7; v_call: TRBV18; clone_size: .; cdr3_aa: CASSPPRQALFYEQYF; cdr3_nt: TGTGCCAGCTCACCTCCCCGACAGGCGTTGTTCTACGAGCAGTACTTC
d_call: .; j_call: TRBJ1-5; v_call: TRBV19; clone_size: .; cdr3_aa: CASSDRTLGEPQHF; cdr3_nt: TGTGCCAGTAGTGATAGGACCCTAGGGGAGCCCCAGCATTTT
d_call: .; j_call: TRBJ1-1; v_call: TRBV12-5; clone_size: .; cdr3_aa: CASGLRTGRNTEAFF; cdr3_nt: TGTGCTAGTGGTTTGAGAACAGGGAGGAACACTGAAGCTTTCTTT
d_call: TRBD1; j_call: TRBJ2-7; v_call: TRBV27; clone_size: once; cdr3_aa: CASSLGQGSEQYF; cdr3_nt: TGTGCCAGCAGCCTGGGACAGGGTAGCGAGCAGTACTTC
d_call: .; j_call: TRBJ2-1; v_call: TRBV5-8; clone_size: .; cdr3_aa: CASSPGGLVTGNEQFF; cdr3_nt: TGTGCCAGCAGCCCAGGGGGACTAGTTACGGGGAATGAGCAGTTCTTC
d_call: .; j_call: TRBJ1-1; v_call: TRBV4-1; clone_size: .; cdr3_aa: CASSQQPGQKNTEAFF; cdr3_nt: TGCGCCAGCAGCCAACAACCCGGACAGAAGAACACTGAAGCTTTCTTT
d_call: TRBD2; j_call: TRBJ2-3; v_call: TRBV4-1; clone_size: few; cdr3_aa: CASSPDRLAGAILTDTQYF; cdr3_nt: TGCGCCAGCAGCCCCGACCGGCTAGCGGGAGCGATCCTCACAGATACGCAGTATTTT
d_call: TRBD2; j_call: TRBJ2-5; v_call: TRBV7-9; clone_size: .; cdr3_aa: CASSPAGRMYF; cdr3_nt: TGTGCCAGCAGCCCAGCGGGGCGCATGTACTTC
d_call: .; j_call: TRBJ2-5; v_call: TRBV5-1; clone_size: .; cdr3_aa: CASSHLARETQYF; cdr3_nt: TGCGCCAGCAGCCATCTAGCACGAGAGACCCAGTACTTC
d_call: .; j_call: TRBJ2-5; v_call: TRBV23-1; clone_size: few; cdr3_aa: CASSRPTAKYF; cdr3_nt: TGCGCCAGCAGTCGCCCGACAGCGAAGTACTTC
d_call: .; j_call: TRBJ2-1; v_call: TRBV7-8; clone_size: .; cdr3_aa: CASSLGVASSRSEQFF; cdr3_nt: TGTGCCAGCAGCTTAGGAGTTGCTAGCTCCCGATCTGAGCAGTTCTTC
d_call: TRBD2; j_call: TRBJ2-7; v_call: TRBV19; clone_size: .; cdr3_aa: CASKAKLAGTYEQYF; cdr3_nt: TGTGCCAGCAAAGCCAAACTAGCGGGAACCTACGAGCAGTACTTC
d_call: .; j_call: TRBJ2-7; v_call: TRBV29-1; clone_size: .; cdr3_aa: CSAQTSDEQYF; cdr3_nt: TGCAGCGCCCAAACCAGCGACGAGCAGTACTTC
d_call: TRBD1; j_call: TRBJ1-6; v_call: TRBV11-2; clone_size: .; cdr3_aa: CASSSTPHRDRATPLHF; cdr3_nt: TGCGCCAGCAGCTCAACCCCCCATAGGGACAGGGCTACACCCCTCCACTTT
d_call: .; j_call: TRBJ1-1; v_call: TRBV2; clone_size: once; cdr3_aa: CASSGGGNTEAFF; cdr3_nt: TGTGCCAGCAGTGGAGGGGGAAACACTGAAGCTTTCTTT
d_call: TRBD2; j_call: TRBJ2-1; v_call: TRBV7-2; clone_size: .; cdr3_aa: CASSPPGLAGGNEQFF; cdr3_nt: TGTGCCAGCAGCCCCCCGGGACTAGCGGGGGGGAATGAGCAGTTCTTC
d_call: TRBD1; j_call: TRBJ1-1; v_call: TRBV5-1; clone_size: .; cdr3_aa: CASSFNYRGTEAFF; cdr3_nt: TGCGCCAGCAGCTTTAATTACAGGGGCACTGAAGCTTTCTTT
d_call: .; j_call: TRBJ1-6; v_call: TRBV6-1; clone_size: .; cdr3_aa: CASSDNFSYNSPLHF; cdr3_nt: TGTGCCAGCAGTGACAATTTCTCCTATAATTCACCCCTCCACTTT
d_call: .; j_call: TRBJ1-1; v_call: TRBV15; clone_size: .; cdr3_aa: CATSSHQGNTEAFF; cdr3_nt: TGTGCCACCAGCAGTCACCAGGGTAACACTGAAGCTTTCTTT
d_call: .; j_call: TRBJ1-5; v_call: TRBV6-1; clone_size: .; cdr3_aa: CASSESGGGAWSQPQHF; cdr3_nt: TGTGCCAGCAGTGAAAGTGGAGGAGGGGCATGGAGCCAGCCCCAGCATTTT
d_call: .; j_call: TRBJ2-3; v_call: TRBV10-3; clone_size: .; cdr3_aa: CAIRAELADTQYF; cdr3_nt: TGTGCCATCAGGGCCGAACTAGCAGATACGCAGTATTTT
d_call: TRBD1; j_call: TRBJ2-7; v_call: TRBV10-1; clone_size: once; cdr3_aa: CARSEGFGTESYEQYF; cdr3_nt: TGCGCCAGAAGTGAAGGTTTCGGGACAGAGTCCTACGAGCAGTACTTC
d_call: TRBD2; j_call: TRBJ2-1; v_call: TRBV27; clone_size: few; cdr3_aa: CASSSGTSGVNEQFF; cdr3_nt: TGTGCCAGCAGTTCCGGGACTAGCGGAGTTAATGAGCAGTTCTTC
d_call: TRBD1; j_call: TRBJ2-5; v_call: TRBV29-1; clone_size: .; cdr3_aa: CSGAGTGASRETQYF; cdr3_nt: TGCAGCGGGGCGGGGACAGGGGCCTCCAGAGAGACCCAGTACTTC
d_call: .; j_call: TRBJ2-7; v_call: TRBV7-2; clone_size: .; cdr3_aa: CASSSQGGSYEQYF; cdr3_nt: TGTGCCAGCAGCTCTCAGGGTGGGTCCTACGAGCAGTACTTC
d_call: .; j_call: TRBJ1-1; v_call: TRBV19; clone_size: .; cdr3_aa: CASSPVGAWTEAFF; cdr3_nt: TGTGCCAGTAGTCCGGTTGGGGCTTGGACTGAAGCTTTCTTT
d_call: TRBD1; j_call: TRBJ2-7; v_call: TRBV18; clone_size: .; cdr3_aa: CASSPTGGGYEQYF; cdr3_nt: TGTGCCAGCTCACCCACAGGGGGCGGGTACGAGCAGTACTTC
d_call: .; j_call: TRBJ1-1; v_call: TRBV6-1; clone_size: .; cdr3_aa: CASSDIGGGTEAFF; cdr3_nt: TGTGCCAGCAGTGATATTGGGGGCGGCACTGAAGCTTTCTTT
d_call: TRBD2; j_call: TRBJ2-7; v_call: TRBV7-2; clone_size: .; cdr3_aa: CASSTRTSGRGREQYF; cdr3_nt: TGTGCCAGCAGCACCCGGACTAGCGGGAGGGGTCGCGAGCAGTACTTC
d_call: TRBD1; j_call: TRBJ2-7; v_call: TRBV19; clone_size: .; cdr3_aa: CASSRRAGTGRDEQYF; cdr3_nt: TGTGCCAGTAGCAGACGAGCCGGGACAGGGCGCGACGAGCAGTACTTC
d_call: .; j_call: TRBJ1-5; v_call: TRBV19; clone_size: .; cdr3_aa: CASRPGHGMGNQPQHF; cdr3_nt: TGTGCCAGTAGGCCGGGACACGGTATGGGCAATCAGCCCCAGCATTTT
d_call: .; j_call: TRBJ2-7; v_call: TRBV5-4; clone_size: .; cdr3_aa: CASSLDGTSDYEQYF; cdr3_nt: TGTGCCAGCAGCTTGGACGGGACATCTGACTACGAGCAGTACTTC
d_call: TRBD1; j_call: TRBJ1-5; v_call: TRBV9; clone_size: .; cdr3_aa: CASSVAGTDEPQHF; cdr3_nt: TGTGCCAGCAGCGTAGCCGGGACAGACGAGCCCCAGCATTTT
d_call: .; j_call: TRBJ1-1; v_call: TRBV6-5; clone_size: .; cdr3_aa: CASSSGLVNTEAFF; cdr3_nt: TGTGCCAGCAGTTCGGGACTGGTGAACACTGAAGCTTTCTTT
d_call: TRBD2; j_call: TRBJ2-7; v_call: TRBV7-8; clone_size: .; cdr3_aa: CASSSSGTSGGASEQYF; cdr3_nt: TGTGCCAGCAGCTCCTCCGGGACTAGCGGGGGGGCGAGCGAGCAGTACTTC
d_call: TRBD1; j_call: TRBJ2-1; v_call: TRBV27; clone_size: .; cdr3_aa: CASRRQGSNEQFF; cdr3_nt: TGTGCCAGTCGAAGACAGGGCAGCAATGAGCAGTTCTTC
d_call: .; j_call: TRBJ2-1; v_call: TRBV5-6; clone_size: .; cdr3_aa: CASSFGLTNNEQFF; cdr3_nt: TGTGCCAGCAGCTTCGGACTGACGAACAATGAGCAGTTCTTC
d_call: .; j_call: TRBJ2-7; v_call: TRBV28; clone_size: .; cdr3_aa: CASSLSRETKYF; cdr3_nt: TGTGCCAGCAGTTTGTCCCGGGAAACAAAGTACTTC
d_call: .; j_call: TRBJ1-2; v_call: TRBV18; clone_size: .; cdr3_aa: CASSHAPPPQNYGYTF; cdr3_nt: TGTGCCAGCTCACACGCTCCCCCTCCTCAGAACTATGGCTACACCTTC
d_call: .; j_call: TRBJ2-7; v_call: TRBV11-2; clone_size: .; cdr3_aa: CASINPRPYEQYF; cdr3_nt: TGTGCCAGCATCAATCCGAGGCCCTACGAGCAGTACTTC
d_call: TRBD1; j_call: TRBJ2-7; v_call: TRBV7-9; clone_size: .; cdr3_aa: CASSLRQGGAYEQYF; cdr3_nt: TGTGCCAGCAGCTTGAGACAGGGGGGGGCCTACGAGCAGTACTTC
d_call: TRBD1; j_call: TRBJ2-7; v_call: TRBV10-3; clone_size: .; cdr3_aa: CAISGTPTGRYEQYF; cdr3_nt: TGTGCCATCAGTGGTACGCCGACAGGGCGCTACGAGCAGTACTTC
d_call: .; j_call: TRBJ1-6; v_call: TRBV30; clone_size: .; cdr3_aa: CAWTRNHDGNSPLHF; cdr3_nt: TGTGCCTGGACACGGAATCATGACGGGAATTCACCCCTCCACTTT
d_call: TRBD2; j_call: TRBJ2-7; v_call: TRBV11-2; clone_size: .; cdr3_aa: CASSSLRTSGGAGYEQYF; cdr3_nt: TGTGCCAGCAGCTCCCTACGGACTAGCGGGGGGGCCGGTTACGAGCAGTACTTC
d_call: .; j_call: TRBJ2-5; v_call: TRBV19; clone_size: once; cdr3_aa: CASNQGTNQETQYF; cdr3_nt: TGTGCCAGTAATCAGGGGACCAACCAAGAGACCCAGTACTTC
d_call: .; j_call: TRBJ1-6; v_call: TRBV5-1; clone_size: .; cdr3_aa: CASSSEGSGYNSPLHF; cdr3_nt: TGCGCCAGCAGCTCGGAGGGTAGCGGATATAATTCACCCCTCCACTTT
d_call: .; j_call: TRBJ2-7; v_call: TRBV2; clone_size: few; cdr3_aa: CASTPGEVAPGEQYF; cdr3_nt: TGTGCCAGCACCCCTGGGGAGGTAGCGCCTGGCGAGCAGTACTTC
d_call: .; j_call: TRBJ2-1; v_call: TRBV21-1; clone_size: few; cdr3_aa: CASSTGGGYNEQFF; cdr3_nt: TGTGCCAGCAGCACAGGGGGAGGTTACAATGAGCAGTTCTTC
d_call: TRBD1; j_call: TRBJ2-1; v_call: TRBV25-1; clone_size: .; cdr3_aa: CASTGAGSYNEQFF; cdr3_nt: TGTGCCAGTACAGGGGCAGGCTCCTACAATGAGCAGTTCTTC
d_call: .; j_call: TRBJ1-4; v_call: TRBV6-6; clone_size: .; cdr3_aa: CASSWTSEKLFF; cdr3_nt: TGTGCCAGCAGTTGGACATCAGAAAAACTGTTTTTT
d_call: .; j_call: TRBJ2-2; v_call: TRBV18; clone_size: .; cdr3_aa: CASSPTGSAGELFF; cdr3_nt: TGTGCCAGCTCACCAACAGGCTCCGCCGGGGAGCTGTTTTTT
d_call: .; j_call: TRBJ1-3; v_call: TRBV2; clone_size: .; cdr3_aa: CASSEFAGLLSGNTIYF; cdr3_nt: TGTGCCAGCAGTGAATTCGCAGGGCTGCTCTCTGGAAACACCATATATTTT
d_call: .; j_call: TRBJ2-7; v_call: TRBV9; clone_size: .; cdr3_aa: CASSVGGSSKEQYF; cdr3_nt: TGTGCCAGCAGCGTCGGAGGGTCCTCGAAGGAGCAGTACTTC
d_call: .; j_call: TRBJ1-1; v_call: TRBV18; clone_size: .; cdr3_aa: CASSSNHNTEAFF; cdr3_nt: TGTGCCAGCTCATCTAACCATAACACTGAAGCTTTCTTT
d_call: .; j_call: TRBJ1-2; v_call: TRBV7-9; clone_size: .; cdr3_aa: CASSSLYGYTF; cdr3_nt: TGTGCCAGCAGCTCCCTCTATGGCTACACCTTC
d_call: .; j_call: TRBJ2-1; v_call: TRBV25-1; clone_size: .; cdr3_aa: CASTAGGYNEQFF; cdr3_nt: TGTGCCAGCACTGCCGGAGGGTACAATGAGCAGTTCTTC
d_call: .; j_call: TRBJ1-5; v_call: TRBV4-2; clone_size: .; cdr3_aa: CASSQENRANQPQHF; cdr3_nt: TGTGCCAGCAGCCAAGAGAACAGGGCCAATCAGCCCCAGCATTTT
d_call: .; j_call: TRBJ1-1; v_call: TRBV6-1; clone_size: .; cdr3_aa: CASSELTVSSAFF; cdr3_nt: TGTGCCAGCAGTGAACTGACAGTAAGTAGCGCTTTCTTT